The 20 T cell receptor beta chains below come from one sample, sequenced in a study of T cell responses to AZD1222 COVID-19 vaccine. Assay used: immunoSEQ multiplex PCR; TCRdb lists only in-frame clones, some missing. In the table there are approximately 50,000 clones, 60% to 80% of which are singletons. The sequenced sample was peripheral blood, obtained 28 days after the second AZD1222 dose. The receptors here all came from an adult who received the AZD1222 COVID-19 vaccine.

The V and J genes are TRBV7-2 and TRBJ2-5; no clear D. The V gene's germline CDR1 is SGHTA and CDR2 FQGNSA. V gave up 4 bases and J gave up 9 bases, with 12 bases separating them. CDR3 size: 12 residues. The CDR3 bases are TGTGCCAGCAGCTCGACTTCGGCGGCCCAGTACTTC. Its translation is CASSSTSAAQYF.

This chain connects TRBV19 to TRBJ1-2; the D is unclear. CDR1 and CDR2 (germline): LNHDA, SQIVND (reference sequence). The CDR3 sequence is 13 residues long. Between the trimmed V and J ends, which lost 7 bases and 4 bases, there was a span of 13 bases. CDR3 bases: TGTGCCAGTACCAATCCGGGGATCTATGGCTACACCTTC. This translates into CASTNPGIYGYTF.

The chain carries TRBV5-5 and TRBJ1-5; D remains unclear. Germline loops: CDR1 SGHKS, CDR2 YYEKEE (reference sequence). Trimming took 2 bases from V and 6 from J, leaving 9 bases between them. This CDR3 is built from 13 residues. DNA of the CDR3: TGTGCCAGCAGCTTAGAACGGGCTCAGCCCCAGCATTTT. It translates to CASSLERAQPQHF.

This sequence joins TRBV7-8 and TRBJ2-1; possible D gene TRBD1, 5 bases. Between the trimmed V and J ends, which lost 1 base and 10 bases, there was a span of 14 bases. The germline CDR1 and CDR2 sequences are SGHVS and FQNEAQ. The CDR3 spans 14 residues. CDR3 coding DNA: TGTGCCAGCAGCTTAGTACTACACCGACAGGAGCAGTTCTTC. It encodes CASSLVLHRQEQFF.

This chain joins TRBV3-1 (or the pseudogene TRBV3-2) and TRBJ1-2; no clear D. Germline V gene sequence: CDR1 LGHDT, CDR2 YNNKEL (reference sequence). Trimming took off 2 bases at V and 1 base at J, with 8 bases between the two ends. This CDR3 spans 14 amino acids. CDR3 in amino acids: CASSQIGSNYGYTF. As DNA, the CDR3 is TGTGCCAGCAGCCAAATAGGCAGTAACTATGGCTACACCTTC.

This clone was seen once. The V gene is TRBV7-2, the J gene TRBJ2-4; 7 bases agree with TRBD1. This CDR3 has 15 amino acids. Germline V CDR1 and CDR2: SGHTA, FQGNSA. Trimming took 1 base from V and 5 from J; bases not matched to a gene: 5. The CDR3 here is CASSLEGAGQNIQYF. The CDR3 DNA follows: TGTGCCAGCAGCTTAGAGGGGGCAGGGCAAAACATTCAGTACTTC.

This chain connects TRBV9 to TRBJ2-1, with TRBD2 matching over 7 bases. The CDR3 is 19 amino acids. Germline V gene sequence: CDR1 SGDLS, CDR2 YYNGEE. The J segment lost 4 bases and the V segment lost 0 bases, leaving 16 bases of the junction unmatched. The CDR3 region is CASSVESTGWAGGYNEQFF. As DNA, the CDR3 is TGTGCCAGCAGCGTAGAGAGTACCGGGTGGGCCGGGGGGTACAATGAGCAGTTCTTC.

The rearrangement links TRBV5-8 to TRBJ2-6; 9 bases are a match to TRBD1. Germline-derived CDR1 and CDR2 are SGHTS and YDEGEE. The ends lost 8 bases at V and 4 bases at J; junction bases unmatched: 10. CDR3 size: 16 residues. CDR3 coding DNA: TGTGCCAGTACCGGGACAGGGCTTTCCGGGGCCAACGTCCTGACTTTC. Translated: CASTGTGLSGANVLTF.

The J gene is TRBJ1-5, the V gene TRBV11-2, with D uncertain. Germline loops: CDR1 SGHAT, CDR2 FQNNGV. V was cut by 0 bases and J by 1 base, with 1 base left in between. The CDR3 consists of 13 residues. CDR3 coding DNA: TGTGCCAGCAGCTTAGAGAGCAATCAGCCCCAGCATTTT. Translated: CASSLESNQPQHF. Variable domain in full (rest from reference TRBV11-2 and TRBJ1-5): EAGVAQSPRYKIIEKRQSVAFWCNPISGHATLYWYQQILGQGPKLLIQFQNNGVVDDSQLPKDRFSAERLKGVDSTLKIQPAKLEDSAVYLCASSLESNQPQHFGDGTRLSIL.

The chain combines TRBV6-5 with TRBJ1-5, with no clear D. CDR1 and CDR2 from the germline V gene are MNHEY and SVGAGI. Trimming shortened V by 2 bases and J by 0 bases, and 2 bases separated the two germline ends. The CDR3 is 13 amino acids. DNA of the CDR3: TGTGCCAGCAGTTACGATAGCAATCAGCCCCAGCATTTT. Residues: CASSYDSNQPQHF.

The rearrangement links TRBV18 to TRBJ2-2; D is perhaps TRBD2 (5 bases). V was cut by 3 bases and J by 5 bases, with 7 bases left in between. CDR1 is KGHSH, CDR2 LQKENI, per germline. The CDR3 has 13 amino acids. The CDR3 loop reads CASSPERTGELFF. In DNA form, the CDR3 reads TGTGCCAGCTCACCGGAGCGGACCGGGGAGCTGTTTTTT.

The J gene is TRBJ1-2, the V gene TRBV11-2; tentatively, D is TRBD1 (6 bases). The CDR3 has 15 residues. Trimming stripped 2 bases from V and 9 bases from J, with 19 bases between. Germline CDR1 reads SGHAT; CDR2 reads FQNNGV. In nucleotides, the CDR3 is TGTGCCAGCAGCTTATCCCAAGGGGGAGCGAGGAGCTACACCTTC. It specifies CASSLSQGGARSYTF. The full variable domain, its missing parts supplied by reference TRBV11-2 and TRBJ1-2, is EAGVAQSPRYKIIEKRQSVAFWCNPISGHATLYWYQQILGQGPKLLIQFQNNGVVDDSQLPKDRFSAERLKGVDSTLKIQPAKLEDSAVYLCASSLSQGGARSYTFGSGTRLTVV.

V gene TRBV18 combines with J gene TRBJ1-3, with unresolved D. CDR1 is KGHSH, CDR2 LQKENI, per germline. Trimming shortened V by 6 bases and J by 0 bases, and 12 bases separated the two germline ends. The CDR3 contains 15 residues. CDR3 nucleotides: TGTGCCAGCTCCCGTGAGGGCGTCTCTGGAAACACCATATATTTT. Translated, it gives CASSREGVSGNTIYF.

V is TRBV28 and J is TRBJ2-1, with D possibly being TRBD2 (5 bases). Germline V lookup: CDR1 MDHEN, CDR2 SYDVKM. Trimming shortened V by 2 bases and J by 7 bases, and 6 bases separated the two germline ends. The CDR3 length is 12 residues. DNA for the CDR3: TGTGCCAGCAGTTTAAGAGGGAATGAGCAGTTCTTC. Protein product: CASSLRGNEQFF.

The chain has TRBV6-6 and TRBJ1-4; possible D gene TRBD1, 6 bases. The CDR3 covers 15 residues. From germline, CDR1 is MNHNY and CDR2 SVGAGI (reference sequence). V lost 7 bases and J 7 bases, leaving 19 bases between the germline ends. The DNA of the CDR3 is TGTGCCAGCATCTCCAGGGGTGGGTGGTCTGAAAAACTGTTTTTT. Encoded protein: CASISRGGWSEKLFF.

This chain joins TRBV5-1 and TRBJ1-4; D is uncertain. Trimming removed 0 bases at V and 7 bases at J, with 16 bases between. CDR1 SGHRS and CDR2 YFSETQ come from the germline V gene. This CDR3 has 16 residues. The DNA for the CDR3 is TGCGCCAGCAGCTTGGGAGGCTTACCAGGAGGTGAAAAACTGTTTTTT. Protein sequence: CASSLGGLPGGEKLFF.

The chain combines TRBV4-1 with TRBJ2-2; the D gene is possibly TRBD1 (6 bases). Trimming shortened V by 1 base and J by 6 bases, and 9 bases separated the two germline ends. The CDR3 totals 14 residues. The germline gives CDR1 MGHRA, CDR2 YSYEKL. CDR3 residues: CASSQGRGAGELFF. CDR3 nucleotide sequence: TGCGCCAGCAGCCAAGGCAGGGGAGCCGGGGAGCTGTTTTTT.

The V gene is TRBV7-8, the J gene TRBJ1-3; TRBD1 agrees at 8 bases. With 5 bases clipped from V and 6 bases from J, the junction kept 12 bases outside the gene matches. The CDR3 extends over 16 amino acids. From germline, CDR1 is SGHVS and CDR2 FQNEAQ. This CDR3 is CASSPRTGYNQNTIYF. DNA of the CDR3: TGTGCCAGCAGCCCGAGGACAGGGTACAACCAAAACACCATATATTTT.

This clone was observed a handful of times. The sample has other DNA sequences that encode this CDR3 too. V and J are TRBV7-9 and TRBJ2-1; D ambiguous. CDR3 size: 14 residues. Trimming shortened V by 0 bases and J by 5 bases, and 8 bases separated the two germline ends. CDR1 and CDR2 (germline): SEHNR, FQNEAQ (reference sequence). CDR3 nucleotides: TGTGCCAGCAGCTTAGCGGGAAGGGACAATGAGCAGTTCTTC. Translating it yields CASSLAGRDNEQFF. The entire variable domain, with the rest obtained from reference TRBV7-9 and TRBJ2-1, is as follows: DTGVSQNPRHKITKRGQNVTFRCDPISEHNRLYWYRQTLGQGPEFLTYFQNEAQLEKSRLLSDRFSAERPKGSFSTLEIQRTEQGDSAMYLCASSLAGRDNEQFFGPGTRLTVL.

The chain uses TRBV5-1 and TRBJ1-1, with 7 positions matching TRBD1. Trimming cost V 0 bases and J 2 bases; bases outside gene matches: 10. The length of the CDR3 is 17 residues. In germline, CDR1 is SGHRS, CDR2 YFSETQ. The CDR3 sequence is CASSLGQGSLPNTEAFF. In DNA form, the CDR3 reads TGCGCCAGCAGCTTGGGACAGGGAAGCTTACCTAACACTGAAGCTTTCTTT.